This section outlines one TCR beta chain sequence together with its context. Germline V gene data show CDR1 as MNHEY and CDR2 as SMNVEV (reference sequence). The CDR3 is 15 residues long. With 0 bases removed from V and 3 bases from J, the gap between germline ends came to 11 bases. A quantity of about 0.5 to 1 ug RNA underwent reverse transcription using random hexamers. Using its own MiXCR run on the immunoSEQ multiplex PCR reads, TCRdb lists one record per CDR3 protein. The sample yields about 69,000 distinct CDR3 sequences, around 95% seen once. This specimen belongs to a study of CD8 T cells in Susac syndrome.

This TCR came from a human donor in good health. What was sequenced was CD8+ T cells from PBMCs. This chain links TRBV27 with TRBJ1-1; perhaps TRBD1 as D (6 bases). The CDR3 DNA is TGTGCCAGCAGTTTATCGGGGGCAGACCACACTGAAGCTTTCTTT. Translated: CASSLSGADHTEAFF.